This T cell receptor beta chain was captured in a study of T cell changes during pregnancy in multiple sclerosis. J gave up 0 bases and V 2 bases, and 4 bases lay outside the gene matches. CDR1 and CDR2 from the germline V gene are MNHNS and SASEGT. The CDR3 extends over 16 amino acids. Method: immunoSEQ multiplex PCR; TCRdb's copy keeps in-frame clones and lacks some. This table has about 92,000 clones, more than 90% appearing once. To note about this clone: The sample holds other DNA sequences that translate to the same CDR3.

This TCR derives from a female donor with multiple sclerosis, enrolled in a pregnancy study. The rearrangement uses TRBV6-1 and TRBJ1-5; 7 bases agree with TRBD1. The sequencing here drew on peripheral blood, taken in the first trimester of pregnancy. The chain's CDR3 is CASSEIGGYSNQPQHF. The CDR3 DNA reads as TGTGCCAGCAGTGAAATAGGGGGCTATAGCAATCAGCCCCAGCATTTT.